This TCR beta chain is from a study of Ad26.COV2.S vaccination and SARS-CoV-2 variants. Only in-frame clones appear in the TCRdb table, and some are missing; sequencing was by immunoSEQ multiplex PCR. Of around 420,000 clones listed, approximately 87% are singletons. CDR1 and CDR2 from the germline V gene are LGHDT and YNNKEL (reference sequence). The length of the CDR3 is 16 residues. V lost 0 bases to trimming and J lost 8 bases; unmatched junction nucleotides: 9. Treatment in this sample: about 20 received Ad26.COV2.S at low or high dose, single or two shots; about 5 received placebo; per-sample allocation not given. Day 63 after the first injection of vaccine or placebo was the sampling time.

The source is a person between 18 and 59 years old who received the Ad26.COV2.S COVID-19 vaccine or a placebo. The specimen comprised peripheral blood, sampled in a trial of Ad26.COV2.S vaccine versus placebo. The V and J genes are TRBV3-1 (or the pseudogene TRBV3-2) and TRBJ2-1; TRBD2 matches 8 bases. This CDR3 is CASSQDCIAGWHEQFF. The CDR3 DNA reads TGTGCCAGCAGCCAAGATTGTATAGCGGGGTGGCATGAGCAGTTCTTC.